This entry lists 21 T cell receptor beta chains sequenced from one sample in a study of human T cells and chemical hapten exposure. MiXCR, applied by TCRdb to the RACE reads, yields one record per CDR3 protein. Found here are 80,000 to 100,000 distinct CDR3 sequences, 27% of them singletons; the top ten hold about 9.4%. Time point: patch test 3, about 24 weeks after DPC sensitization. Treatment described: therapeutic diphenylcyclopropenone sensitization with weekly scalp DPC. Sequencing used whole blood, obtained in connection with sensitization to the hapten diphenylcyclopropenone (DPC). The receptors were sampled from a man aged 35-49 years with alopecia areata. Some clones in this sample may be carry-over from other donors' samples.

This clonotype was picked up a small number of times. The chain is built from TRBV4-1 and TRBJ2-2, with D tentatively TRBD2 (5 bases). The CDR3 loop spans 17 amino acids. Trimming stripped 0 bases from V and 1 base from J, with 12 bases between. Per the germline V gene, CDR1 is MGHRA and CDR2 is YSYEKL. The DNA for the CDR3 is TGCGCCAGCAGCCAAGATCTAGGGCGGGTGAACACCGGGGAGCTGTTTTTT. Protein sequence: CASSQDLGRVNTGELFF.

V and J are TRBV20-1 and TRBJ2-3; no firm D call. Trimming pared 6 bases from V and 6 bases from J, leaving 22 bases between. Looked up from germline, CDR1 is DFQATT and CDR2 is SNEGSKA (reference sequence). The CDR3 sequence is 15 residues long. The CDR3 DNA follows: TGCAGTGCCATTGCCGCGCGGCTCAGACGGGATACGCAGTATTTT. Translating it yields CSAIAARLRRDTQYF.

The chain combines TRBV20-1 with TRBJ2-3, with 8 bases fitting TRBD2. V gave up 1 base and J gave up 4 bases; unmatched junction bases: 7. This CDR3 spans 15 amino acids. CDR1 DFQATT and CDR2 SNEGSKA come from the germline V gene (reference sequence). The CDR3 DNA reads as TGCAGTGCTAGAGTACAGCGGGAGCTTCCAGATACGCAGTATTTT. This translates into CSARVQRELPDTQYF.

V is TRBV24-1 and J is TRBJ1-4, with 8 positions matching TRBD1. Unmatched junction bases numbered 7, after V lost 1 base and J lost 7 bases. CDR3 length: 16 amino acids. Germline V lookup: CDR1 KGHDR, CDR2 SFDVKD. CDR3 in amino acids: CATSDLPGQGGEKLFF. In DNA, the CDR3 is TGTGCCACCAGTGATTTACCCGGACAGGGCGGTGAAAAACTGTTTTTT.

The chain employs TRBV7-9 and TRBJ2-2; D is unresolved. The V end was cut by 1 base, the J end by 5 bases, with 2 bases between. CDR1 SEHNR and CDR2 FQNEAQ come from the germline V gene (reference sequence). This CDR3 is built from 12 residues. CDR3 residues: CASSLETGELFF. For the CDR3, the DNA is TGTGCCAGCAGCTTAGAGACCGGGGAGCTGTTTTTT.

This clonotype appeared a few times. CDR3 sequence reads: CASRTYGDRWFF. DNA for the CDR3: TGTGCCAGCAGGACGTACGGGGACCGATGGTTCTTC. The rearrangement links TRBV12-3 or TRBV12-4 to TRBJ2-1; D is possibly TRBD1 or TRBD2 (5 bases each). This CDR3 has 12 residues. The V end was cut by 6 bases, the J end by 15 bases, with 18 bases between.

V and J are TRBV7-8 and TRBJ2-3; 8 nucleotides line up with TRBD2. Germline CDR1 reads SGHVS; CDR2 reads FQNEAQ. V lost 7 bases and J lost 0; bases outside the gene matches: 9. This CDR3 has 16 residues. DNA for the CDR3: TGTGCCAGCAACGCTCGGACTAGCCGTAGCACAGATACGCAGTATTTT. Protein sequence: CASNARTSRSTDTQYF.

For the CDR3, the DNA is TGTGCCAGCAGCCTGACTAGTCTCAATGAGCAGTTCTTC. This codes for CASSLTSLNEQFF. The chain has TRBV7-3 and TRBJ2-1, with D possibly being TRBD2 (6 bases). Trimming removed 5 bases at V and 6 bases at J, with 11 bases between. From germline, CDR1 is SGHTA and CDR2 FQGTGA. The CDR3 has 13 amino acids.

The chain joins TRBV21-1 to TRBJ2-1; the table's D call, TRBD1, has no DNA check behind it. TRBV21-1 is flagged as a pseudogene. This CDR3 region has 16 residues. CDR3 DNA sequence: TGTGCCAGCAGCAAAGCGCCTCCCGGGTCCAACAATGAGCAGTTCTTC. As protein: CASSKAPPGSNNEQFF.

The DNA of the CDR3 is TGTGCCAGCAGAGCCTACATGAAGGGGTCGAACACTGAAGCTTTCTTT. Protein sequence: CASRAYMKGSNTEAFF. V is TRBV28 and J is TRBJ1-1; D is perhaps TRBD1 (5 bases). V was shortened by 6 bases and J by 1 base, with 18 bases between the two germline ends. The germline gives CDR1 MDHEN, CDR2 SYDVKM. The length of the CDR3 is 16 residues.

This clonotype was counted between two and nine times. The chain carries TRBV7-2 and TRBJ2-1, with TRBD1 identical over 8 bases. V gave up 5 bases and J gave up 8 bases; unmatched junction bases: 11. The CDR3 spans 15 residues. The V gene's germline CDR1 is SGHTA and CDR2 FQGNSA. The CDR3 DNA is TGTGCCAGCAGCCCGAACTCTCAGGGGGCAGATGAGCAGTTCTTC. It codes for CASSPNSQGADEQFF.

This clonotype has ten or more counts. The chain has TRBV28 and TRBJ2-6; D gene uncertain. Germline V lookup: CDR1 MDHEN, CDR2 SYDVKM. V was shortened by 3 bases and J by 4 bases, with 7 bases between the two germline ends. The CDR3 length is 14 residues. The CDR3, as DNA: TGTGCCAGCAGTTTTCTATTAGGGGCCAACGTCCTGACTTTC. Protein sequence: CASSFLLGANVLTF.

The rearrangement uses TRBV11-2 and TRBJ2-3; the D is unclear. The CDR3 spans 12 residues. V lost 4 bases to trimming and J lost 2 bases, with 4 bases between them. Germline-derived CDR1 and CDR2 are SGHAT and FQNNGV. This CDR3 is CASSSNTDTQYF. The CDR3 nucleotides are TGTGCCAGCAGCTCCAACACAGATACGCAGTATTTT.

Only a few counts were recorded for this clonotype. The chain has TRBV10-2 and TRBJ2-1; tentatively, D is TRBD1 (5 bases). Germline V gene sequence: CDR1 WSHSY, CDR2 SAAADI. The CDR3 has 14 amino acids. Trimming stripped 5 bases from V and 2 bases from J, with 10 bases between. CDR3 amino acids: CASSTPDTYNEQFF. The DNA of the CDR3 is TGCGCCAGCAGTACCCCGGACACCTACAATGAGCAGTTCTTC.

The V call is TRBV15, the J call TRBJ2-5, with 8 positions matching TRBD1. V trimming: 7 bases; J trimming: 4 bases; junction bases outside the gene matches: 5. This CDR3 has 13 residues. The germline V gene has CDR1 LNHNV and CDR2 YYDKDF (reference sequence). CDR3 nucleotides: TGTGCCACCACTACAGGGGGAGGAGAGACCCAGTACTTC. Translation gives CATTTGGGETQYF.

A few counts support this clonotype. This chain connects TRBV6-5 to TRBJ2-3; TRBD1 matches 7 bases. Germline lookup yields CDR1 MNHEY and CDR2 SVGAGI. The CDR3 contains 15 residues. With V trimmed by 6 bases and J by 4 bases, 10 bases remained unmatched. The CDR3 sequence is CASRLGGTDSDTQYF. The CDR3 DNA sequence: TGTGCCAGCAGGCTTGGTGGGACAGATTCAGATACGCAGTATTTT.

This clonotype was observed a handful of times. V usage is TRBV20-1 and J usage is TRBJ1-5; unclear D gene. Germline V gene data show CDR1 as DFQATT and CDR2 as SNEGSKA (reference sequence). Between the trimmed V and J ends, which lost 5 bases and 10 bases, there was a span of 15 bases. This CDR3 spans 12 amino acids. CDR3 sequence (DNA): TGCAGTGCTGGCAGAGTTGGACTCCCCCAGCATTTT. It yields the protein CSAGRVGLPQHF.

This clonotype was counted only a few times. V gene TRBV7-6 combines with J gene TRBJ2-3, with 8 bases lining up with TRBD2. This CDR3 comprises 17 residues. J was trimmed by 4 bases and V by 0 bases; bases with no gene match: 9. CDR1 SGHVS and CDR2 FNYEAQ come from the germline V gene. The CDR3 DNA sequence: TGTGCCAGCAGCTTAGCCGCGAGTAGCGGGATCGCAGATACGCAGTATTTT. It translates to CASSLAASSGIADTQYF.

This chain links TRBV7-9 with TRBJ2-5; the D gene could be TRBD1 or TRBD2 (5 bases each). This CDR3 is built from 12 residues. V lost 4 bases and J lost 4, with 7 bases in between. Germline V lookup: CDR1 SEHNR, CDR2 FQNEAQ (reference sequence). The CDR3 is CASSSGTETQYF. The CDR3 nucleotides read TGTGCCAGCAGCTCCGGGACAGAGACCCAGTACTTC.

This clonotype has a handful of counts. This chain connects TRBV6-6 to TRBJ2-3; 7 bases agree with TRBD1. The CDR3 spans 14 residues. Unmatched junction bases numbered 1, after V lost 2 bases and J lost 2 bases. Germline V lookup: CDR1 MNHNY, CDR2 SVGAGI (reference sequence). DNA of the CDR3: TGTGCCAGCAGTTACGGGACAGCCACAGATACGCAGTATTTT. It codes for CASSYGTATDTQYF.

This clonotype occurred many times. This chain joins TRBV12-3 or TRBV12-4 and TRBJ1-5, with D possibly TRBD1 on 5 matching bases. This CDR3 comprises 15 residues. The V gene lost 2 bases and the J gene lost 3 bases, with 11 bases spanning the gap. CDR3 DNA sequence: TGTGCCAGCAGTTTACGCCAGGGTTCCAATCAGCCCCAGCATTTT. Residues: CASSLRQGSNQPQHF.